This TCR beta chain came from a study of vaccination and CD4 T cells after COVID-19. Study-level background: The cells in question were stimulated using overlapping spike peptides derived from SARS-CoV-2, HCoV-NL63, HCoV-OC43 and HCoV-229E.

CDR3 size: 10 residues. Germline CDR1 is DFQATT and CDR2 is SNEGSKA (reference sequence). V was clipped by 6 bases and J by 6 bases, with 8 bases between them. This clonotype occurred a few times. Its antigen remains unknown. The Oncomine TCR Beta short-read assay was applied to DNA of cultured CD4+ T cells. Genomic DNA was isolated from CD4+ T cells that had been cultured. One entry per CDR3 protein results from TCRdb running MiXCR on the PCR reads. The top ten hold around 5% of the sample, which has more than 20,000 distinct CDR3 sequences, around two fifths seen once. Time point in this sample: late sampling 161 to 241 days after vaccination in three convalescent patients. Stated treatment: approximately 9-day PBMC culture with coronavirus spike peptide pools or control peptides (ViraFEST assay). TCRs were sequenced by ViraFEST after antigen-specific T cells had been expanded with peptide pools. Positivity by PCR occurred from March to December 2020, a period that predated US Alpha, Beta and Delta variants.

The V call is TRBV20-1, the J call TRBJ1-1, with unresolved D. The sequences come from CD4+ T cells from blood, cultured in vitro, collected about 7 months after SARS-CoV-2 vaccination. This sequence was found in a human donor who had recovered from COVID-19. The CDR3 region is CSASLSEAFF. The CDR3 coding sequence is TGCAGTGCATCACTGTCTGAAGCTTTCTTT.